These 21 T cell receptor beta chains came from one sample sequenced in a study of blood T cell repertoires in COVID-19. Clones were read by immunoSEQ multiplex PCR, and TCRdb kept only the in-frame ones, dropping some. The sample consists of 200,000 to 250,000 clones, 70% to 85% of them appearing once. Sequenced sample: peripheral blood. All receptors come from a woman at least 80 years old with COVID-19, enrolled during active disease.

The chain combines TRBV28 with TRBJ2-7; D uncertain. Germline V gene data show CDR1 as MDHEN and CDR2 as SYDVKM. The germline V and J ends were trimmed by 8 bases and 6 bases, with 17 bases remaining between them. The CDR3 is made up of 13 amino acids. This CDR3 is CASLLYGEVEQYF. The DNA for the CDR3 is TGTGCCAGCCTGCTATATGGAGAGGTCGAGCAGTACTTC.

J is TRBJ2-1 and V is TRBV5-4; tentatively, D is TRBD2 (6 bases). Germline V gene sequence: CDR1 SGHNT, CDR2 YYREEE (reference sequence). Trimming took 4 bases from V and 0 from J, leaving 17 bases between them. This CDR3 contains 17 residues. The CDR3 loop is CASSLILSGISYNEQFF. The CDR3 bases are TGTGCCAGCAGCCTAATCCTTAGCGGCATCTCCTACAATGAGCAGTTCTTC.

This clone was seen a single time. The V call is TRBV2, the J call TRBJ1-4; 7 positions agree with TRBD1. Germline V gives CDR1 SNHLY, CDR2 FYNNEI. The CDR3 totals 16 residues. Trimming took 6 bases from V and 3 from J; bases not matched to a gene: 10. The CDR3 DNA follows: TGTGCCAGCAGGTTGGACAGGACCCGCGCTAATGAAAAACTGTTTTTT. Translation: CASRLDRTRANEKLFF.

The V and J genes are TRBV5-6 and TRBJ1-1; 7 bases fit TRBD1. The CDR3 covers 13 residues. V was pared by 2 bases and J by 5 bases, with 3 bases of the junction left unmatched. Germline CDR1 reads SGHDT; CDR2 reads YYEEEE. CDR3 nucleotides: TGTGCCAGCAGCTTAGACAGGGAGACTGAAGCTTTCTTT. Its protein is CASSLDRETEAFF.

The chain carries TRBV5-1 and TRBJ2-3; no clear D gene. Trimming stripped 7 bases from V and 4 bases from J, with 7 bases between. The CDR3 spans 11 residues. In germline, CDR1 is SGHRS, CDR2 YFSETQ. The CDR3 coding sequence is TGCGCCAGCGAAGACTCAGATACGCAGTATTTT. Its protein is CASEDSDTQYF.

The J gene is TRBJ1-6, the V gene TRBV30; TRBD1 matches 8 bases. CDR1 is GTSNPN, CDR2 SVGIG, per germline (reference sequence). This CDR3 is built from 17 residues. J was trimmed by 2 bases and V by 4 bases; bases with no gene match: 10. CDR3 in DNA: TGTGCCTGGATGGACAGGGCAGTAGTCACCTATAATTCACCCCTCCACTTT. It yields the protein CAWMDRAVVTYNSPLHF.

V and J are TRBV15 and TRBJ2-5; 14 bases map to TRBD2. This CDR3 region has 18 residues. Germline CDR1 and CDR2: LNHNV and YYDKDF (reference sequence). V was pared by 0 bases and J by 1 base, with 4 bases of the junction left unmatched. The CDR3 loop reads CATSREGLAGVGQETQYF. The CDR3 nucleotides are TGTGCCACCAGCAGAGAGGGACTAGCGGGAGTGGGCCAAGAGACCCAGTACTTC.

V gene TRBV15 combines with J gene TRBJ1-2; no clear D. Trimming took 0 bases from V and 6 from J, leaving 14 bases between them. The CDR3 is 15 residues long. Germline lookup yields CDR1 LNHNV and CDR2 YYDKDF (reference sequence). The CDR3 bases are TGTGCCACCAGCAGAGATCGTTCACGGGAAGATGGCTACACCTTC. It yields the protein CATSRDRSREDGYTF.

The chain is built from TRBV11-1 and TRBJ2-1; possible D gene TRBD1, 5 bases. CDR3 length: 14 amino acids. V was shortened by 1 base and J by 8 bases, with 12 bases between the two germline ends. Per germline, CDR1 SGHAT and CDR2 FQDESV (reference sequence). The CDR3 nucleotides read TGTGCCAGCAGCTTAGTGCTACAGGACGATGAGCAGTTCTTC. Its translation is CASSLVLQDDEQFF.

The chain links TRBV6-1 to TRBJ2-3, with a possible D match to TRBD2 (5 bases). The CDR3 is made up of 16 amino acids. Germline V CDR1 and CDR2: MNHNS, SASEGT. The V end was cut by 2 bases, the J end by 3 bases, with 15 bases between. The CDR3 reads CASSERATGGTDTQYF. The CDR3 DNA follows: TGTGCCAGCAGTGAACGGGCGACGGGCGGGACAGATACGCAGTATTTT.

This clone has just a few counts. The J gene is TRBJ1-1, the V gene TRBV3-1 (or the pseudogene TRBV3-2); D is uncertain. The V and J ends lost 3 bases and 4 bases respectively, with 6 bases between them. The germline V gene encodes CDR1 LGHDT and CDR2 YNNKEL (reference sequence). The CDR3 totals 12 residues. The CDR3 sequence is CASSHSLTEAFF. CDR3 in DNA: TGTGCCAGCAGCCATTCCCTCACTGAAGCTTTCTTT.

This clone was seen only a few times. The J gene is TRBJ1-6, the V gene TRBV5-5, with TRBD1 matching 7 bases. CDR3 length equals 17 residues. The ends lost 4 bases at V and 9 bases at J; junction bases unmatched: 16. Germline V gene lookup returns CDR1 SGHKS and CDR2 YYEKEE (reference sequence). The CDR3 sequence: CASSAELSRGYGSPLHF. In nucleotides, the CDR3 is TGTGCCAGCAGCGCCGAGTTGAGCAGGGGGTATGGTTCACCCCTCCACTTT.

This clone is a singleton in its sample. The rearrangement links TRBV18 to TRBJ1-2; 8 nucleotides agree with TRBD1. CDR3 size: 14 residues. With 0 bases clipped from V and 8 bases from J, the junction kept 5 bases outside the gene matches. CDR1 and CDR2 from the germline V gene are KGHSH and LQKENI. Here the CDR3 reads CASSPPGQVGGYTF. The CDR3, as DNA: TGTGCCAGCTCACCACCGGGACAGGTCGGAGGCTACACCTTC.

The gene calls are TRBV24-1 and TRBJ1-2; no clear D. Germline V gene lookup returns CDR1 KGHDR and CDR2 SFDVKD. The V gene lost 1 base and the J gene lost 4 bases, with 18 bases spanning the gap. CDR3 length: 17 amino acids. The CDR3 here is CATSDFRQAHHSYGYTF. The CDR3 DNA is TGTGCCACCAGTGATTTTCGGCAGGCCCACCATTCCTATGGCTACACCTTC.

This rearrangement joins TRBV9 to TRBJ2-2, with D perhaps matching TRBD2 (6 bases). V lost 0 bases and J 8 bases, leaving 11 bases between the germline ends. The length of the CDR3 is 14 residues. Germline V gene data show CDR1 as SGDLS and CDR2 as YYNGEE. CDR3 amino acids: CASSVALGTGELFF. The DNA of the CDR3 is TGTGCCAGCAGCGTAGCCTTAGGGACTGGGGAGCTGTTTTTT.

The DNA for the CDR3 is TGTGCCAGCAGCCTCTCCGGGACAGAGGGGAACATTCAGTACTTC. Protein: CASSLSGTEGNIQYF. This chain connects TRBV3-1 (or the pseudogene TRBV3-2) to TRBJ2-4; 7 nucleotides match TRBD1. Germline V CDR1 and CDR2: LGHDT, YNNKEL (reference sequence). This CDR3 has 15 amino acids. Trimming took 4 bases from V and 7 from J; bases not matched to a gene: 10.

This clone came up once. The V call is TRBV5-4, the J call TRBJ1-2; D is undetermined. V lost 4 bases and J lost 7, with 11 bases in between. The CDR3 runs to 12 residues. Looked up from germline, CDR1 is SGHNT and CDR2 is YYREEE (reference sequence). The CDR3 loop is CASSLQTAGYTF. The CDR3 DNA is TGTGCCAGCAGCCTACAGACGGCTGGCTACACCTTC.

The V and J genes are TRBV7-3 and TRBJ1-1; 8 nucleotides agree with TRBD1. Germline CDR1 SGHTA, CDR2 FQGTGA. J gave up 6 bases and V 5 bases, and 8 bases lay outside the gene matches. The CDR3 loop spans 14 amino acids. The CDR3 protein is CASSPRQGTSEAFF. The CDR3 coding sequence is TGTGCCAGCAGCCCCCGACAGGGGACTTCTGAAGCTTTCTTT. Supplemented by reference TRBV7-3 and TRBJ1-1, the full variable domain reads GAGVSQTPSNKVTEKGKYVELRCDPISGHTALYWYRQSLGQGPEFLIYFQGTGAADDSGLPNDRFFAVRPEGSVSTLKIQRTERGDSAVYLCASSPRQGTSEAFFGQGTRLTVV.

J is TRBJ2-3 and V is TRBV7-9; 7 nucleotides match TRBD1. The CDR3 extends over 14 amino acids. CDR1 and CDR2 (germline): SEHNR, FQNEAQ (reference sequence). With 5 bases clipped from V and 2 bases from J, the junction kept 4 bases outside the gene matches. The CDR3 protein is CASSAQGNTDTQYF. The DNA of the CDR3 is TGTGCCAGCAGCGCACAGGGGAACACAGATACGCAGTATTTT.

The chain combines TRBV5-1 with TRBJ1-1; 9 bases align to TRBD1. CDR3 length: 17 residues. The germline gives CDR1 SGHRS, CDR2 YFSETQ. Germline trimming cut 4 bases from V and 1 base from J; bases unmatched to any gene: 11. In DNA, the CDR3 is TGCGCCAGCAGCACGGGACAGGGAAGAGGGAGGAACACTGAAGCTTTCTTT. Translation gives CASSTGQGRGRNTEAFF.

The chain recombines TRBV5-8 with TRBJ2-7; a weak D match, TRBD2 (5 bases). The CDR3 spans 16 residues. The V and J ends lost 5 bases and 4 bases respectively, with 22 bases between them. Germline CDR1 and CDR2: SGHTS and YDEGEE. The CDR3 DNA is TGTGCCAGCAGTCCTAACTATACTAGTTTGTCTTACGAGCAGTACTTC. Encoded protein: CASSPNYTSLSYEQYF.